This TCR beta chain derives from a study of T-cell reconstitution after alpha-beta-depleted transplantation in children. General study points: Some patients owed their high day-60 TCRbeta diversity to surviving recipient T cells and thymic progenitors. It was reported that alpha-beta T cells came from several hundred expanded graft clones (about two months after transplant). One year post-transplant, T-cell counts and diversity were largely derived from T cells produced anew.

This clonotype was observed a few times. Antigen: not known. Researchers prepared the TCRbeta library using unique molecular identifiers, the study reports. One entry per CDR3 protein, called by TCRdb with MiXCR from the PCR reads. The sample yields some 600,000 distinct CDR3 sequences, over 10% seen once. CDR3 length: 14 amino acids. V was pared by 5 bases and J by 5 bases, with 16 bases between. Germline V lookup: CDR1 SEHNR, CDR2 FQNEAQ (reference sequence). The V gene is TRBV7-9, the J gene TRBJ2-7, with D hard to call. This TCR was sampled from a male patient younger than 18 who had a stem cell transplant for acute myeloid leukemia, so the T cells may come from the graft donor. The material sequenced was PBMCs, mostly from graft donor cells, taken 360 days after TCRalphabeta/CD19-depleted stem cell transplant. DNA of the CDR3: TGTGCCAGCAGCCCTCGAATCGGGTTTAACGAGCAGTACTTC. It is translated as CASSPRIGFNEQYF.